Described below is a single TCR beta chain sequence and its context. Generated by immunoSEQ multiplex PCR, the TCRdb table keeps only in-frame clones and is missing some. Of approximately 2.5 million clones in the sample, 80% to 95% were seen once. The data were taken from a study of shared clonotypes between healthy human individuals. CDR1 KGHSH and CDR2 LQKENI come from the germline V gene. This CDR3 region has 14 residues. V lost 3 bases to trimming and J lost 5 bases, with 11 bases between them. The V gene is TRBV18, the J gene TRBJ1-5, with D perhaps matching TRBD1 (6 bases). Sequencing used naive CD4+ T cells from PBMCs. Subset in this sample: CD45RA+ positively selected. This clonotype was obtained from a man in his late teens or twenties in good health. Some clones in this sample may be carry-over from other donors' samples. The CDR3 here is CASSPRTEYQPQHF. Written as DNA, the CDR3 is TGTGCCAGCTCACCCCGGACAGAGTATCAGCCCCAGCATTTT. The full variable domain, in which reference TRBV18 and TRBJ1-5 provide the parts outside the CDR3, is NAGVMQNPRHLVRRRGQEARLRCSPMKGHSHVYWYRQLPEEGLKFMVYLQKENIIDESGMPKERFSAEFPKEGPSILRIQQVVRGDSAAYFCASSPRTEYQPQHFGDGTRLSIL.